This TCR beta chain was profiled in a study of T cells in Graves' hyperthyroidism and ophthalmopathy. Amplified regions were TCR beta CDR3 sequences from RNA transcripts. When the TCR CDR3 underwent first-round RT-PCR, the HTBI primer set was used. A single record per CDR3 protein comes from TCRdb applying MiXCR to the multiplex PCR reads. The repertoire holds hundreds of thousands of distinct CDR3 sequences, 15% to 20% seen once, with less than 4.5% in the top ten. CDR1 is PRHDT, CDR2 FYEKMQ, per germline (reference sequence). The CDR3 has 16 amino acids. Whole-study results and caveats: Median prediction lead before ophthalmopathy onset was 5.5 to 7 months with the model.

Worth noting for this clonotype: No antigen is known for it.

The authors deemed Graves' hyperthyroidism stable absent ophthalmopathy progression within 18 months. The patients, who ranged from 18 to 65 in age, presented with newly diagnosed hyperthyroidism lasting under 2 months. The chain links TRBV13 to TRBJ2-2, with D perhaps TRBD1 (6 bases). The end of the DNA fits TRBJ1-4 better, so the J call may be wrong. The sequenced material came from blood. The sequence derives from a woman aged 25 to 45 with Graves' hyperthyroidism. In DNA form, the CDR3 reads TGTGCCAGCAGCTCCTCACAGGGAATAGGAGAAAAAAAACTGTTTTTT. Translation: CASSSSQGIGEKKLFF.